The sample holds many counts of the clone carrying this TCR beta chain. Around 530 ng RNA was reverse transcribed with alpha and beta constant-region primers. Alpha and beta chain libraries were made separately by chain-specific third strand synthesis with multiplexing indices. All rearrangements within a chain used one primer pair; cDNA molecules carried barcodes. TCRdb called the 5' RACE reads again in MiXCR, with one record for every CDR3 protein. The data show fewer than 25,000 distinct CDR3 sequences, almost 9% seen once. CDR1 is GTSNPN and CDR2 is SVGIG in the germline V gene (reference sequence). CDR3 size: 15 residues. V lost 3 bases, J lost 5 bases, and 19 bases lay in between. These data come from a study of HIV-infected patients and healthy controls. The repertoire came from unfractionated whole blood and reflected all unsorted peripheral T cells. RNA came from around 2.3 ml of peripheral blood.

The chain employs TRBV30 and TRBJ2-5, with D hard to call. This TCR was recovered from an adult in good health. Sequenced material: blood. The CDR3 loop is CAWSEYRTRMETQYF. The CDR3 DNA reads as TGTGCCTGGAGCGAATACCGGACCCGGATGGAGACCCAGTACTTC. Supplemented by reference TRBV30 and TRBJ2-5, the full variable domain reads SQTIHQWPATLVQPVGSPLSLECTVEGTSNPNLYWYRQAAGRGLQLLFYSVGIGQISSEVPQNLSASRPQDRQFILSSKKLLLSDSGFYLCAWSEYRTRMETQYFGPGTRLLVL.